A single sample is the source of the 22 T cell receptor beta chains below, sequenced in a study of cytomegalovirus exposure and HLA in healthy donors. Amplification used 60 Vbeta primers and 13 Jbeta primers. Clones were read by immunoSEQ multiplex PCR, and TCRdb kept only the in-frame ones, dropping some. The sample holds 65,000 to 95,000 clones, 75% seen once. The specimen sequenced was PBMCs. The receptors originated from a man in his sixties or seventies in good health and CMV-seronegative.

This chain uses TRBV9 with TRBJ1-2; D unresolved. This CDR3 contains 12 residues. Trimming took off 0 bases at V and 8 bases at J, with 8 bases between the two ends. In germline, CDR1 is SGDLS, CDR2 YYNGEE. The CDR3 reads CASSVGGRGYTF. The DNA for the CDR3 is TGTGCCAGCAGCGTAGGCGGAAGGGGCTACACCTTC. The variable domain in full, with the rest retrieved from reference TRBV9 and TRBJ1-2, is DSGVTQTPKHLITATGQRVTLRCSPRSGDLSVYWYQQSLDQGLQFLIQYYNGEERAKGNILERFSAQQFPDLHSELNLSSLELGDSALYFCASSVGGRGYTFGSGTRLTVV.

The chain employs TRBV19 and TRBJ1-5; a weak D match, TRBD1 (6 bases). The CDR3 totals 13 residues. Between the trimmed V and J ends, which lost 10 bases and 3 bases, there was a span of 13 bases. CDR1 is LNHDA, CDR2 SQIVND, per germline (reference sequence). This chain's CDR3 is CATAQGVNQPQHF. CDR3 bases: TGTGCCACCGCACAGGGAGTCAATCAGCCCCAGCATTTT.

The J gene is TRBJ2-1, the V gene TRBV7-2; TRBD2 matches 11 bases. Germline V gene data show CDR1 as SGHTA and CDR2 as FQGNSA. The CDR3 is made up of 16 amino acids. Trimming at V came to 1 base and at J to 3 bases, leaving 2 bases not matched to a gene. For the CDR3, the DNA is TGTGCCAGCAGCTTAGACGGGACTAGCGGCTACAATGAGCAGTTCTTC. Protein sequence: CASSLDGTSGYNEQFF.

The chain is built from TRBV2 and TRBJ2-3; 10 bases line up with TRBD2. CDR1 and CDR2 (germline): SNHLY, FYNNEI. The CDR3 is 15 residues long. V shed 3 bases, J shed 5 bases, and the junction held 5 bases outside the gene matches. The CDR3, as DNA: TGTGCCAGCAGTGAGATGGGACTAGCGATAGATACGCAGTATTTT. It is translated as CASSEMGLAIDTQYF.

The J gene is TRBJ2-1, the V gene TRBV5-4, with 7 positions matching TRBD1. Germline trimming cut 4 bases from V and 2 bases from J; bases unmatched to any gene: 12. There are 17 residues in the CDR3. Germline loops: CDR1 SGHNT, CDR2 YYREEE (reference sequence). The CDR3 DNA is TGTGCCAGCAGCCCTGGGAAACAGGGGTATGCCTACAATGAGCAGTTCTTC. Translating it yields CASSPGKQGYAYNEQFF.

The chain is built from TRBV19 and TRBJ2-5, with D maybe TRBD1 (6 bases). The DNA end is more similar to TRBJ2-7, so the J call may be wrong. Looked up from germline, CDR1 is LNHDA and CDR2 is SQIVND (reference sequence). This CDR3 region has 15 residues. CDR3 nucleotide sequence: TGTGCCAGTAGTATATCCCCGGGACAATCCTACGAGCAGTACTTC. This codes for CASSISPGQSYEQYF.

CDR3 sequence reads: CASSIQGLNQETQYF. CDR3 DNA: TGCGCCAGCAGCATACAGGGGCTAAACCAAGAGACCCAGTACTTC. The chain joins TRBV5-1 to TRBJ2-5; TRBD1 agrees at 7 bases. There are 15 residues in the CDR3. The germline V gene has CDR1 SGHRS and CDR2 YFSETQ. Trimming removed 4 bases from V and 0 bases from J; junction bases left unmatched: 6.

This clone was counted a single time. The CDR3 DNA follows: TGTGCCAGCAGCTTTAGCCCGGGAGAAGCTAGGGAGACCCAGTACTTC. Translation: CASSFSPGEARETQYF. The chain links TRBV11-2 to TRBJ2-5; TRBD2 might be the D (6 bases). Trimming removed 3 bases at V and 5 bases at J, with 19 bases between. Germline V gene data show CDR1 as SGHAT and CDR2 as FQNNGV. This CDR3 spans 16 amino acids.

This chain joins TRBV5-1 and TRBJ2-5; maybe TRBD2 (5 bases). V lost 0 bases, J lost 2 bases, and 8 bases lay in between. CDR3 length: 14 residues. Looked up from germline, CDR1 is SGHRS and CDR2 is YFSETQ. Here the CDR3 DNA reads TGCGCCAGCAGCTTGGGACGGGGACAAGAGACCCAGTACTTC. This translates into CASSLGRGQETQYF.

This clone was observed a few times. One junction end disagrees with the germline gene, perhaps due to a read error. The CDR3 region is CSSSLSDTQYF. The CDR3 nucleotides are TGTTCCAGCAGCTTGTCGGATACGCAGTATTTT. The chain links TRBV7-9 to TRBJ2-3; no reliable D call. The CDR3 covers 11 residues. The germline gives CDR1 SEHNR, CDR2 FQNEAQ (reference sequence).

Only one count was recorded for this clone. The chain carries TRBV29-1 and TRBJ1-1; D unclear. V lost 5 bases and J 3 bases, leaving 13 bases between the germline ends. Germline-derived CDR1 and CDR2 are SQVTM and ANQGSEA. The CDR3 has 13 residues. The CDR3 DNA reads as TGCAGCGTTAAGAATGAGGTTGACACTGAAGCTTTCTTT. Protein product: CSVKNEVDTEAFF.

This CDR3 reads CASSSIQGFQETQYF. CDR3 in DNA: TGCGCCAGCAGCTCTATACAGGGGTTTCAAGAGACCCAGTACTTC. The rearrangement uses TRBV5-1 and TRBJ2-5; 7 positions match TRBD1. The length of the CDR3 is 15 residues. Trimming removed 3 bases from V and 2 bases from J; junction bases left unmatched: 7. CDR1 and CDR2 (germline): SGHRS, YFSETQ.

V usage is TRBV30 and J usage is TRBJ2-5, with 7 bases aligning to TRBD1. The end of the DNA fits TRBJ2-7 better, so the J call may be wrong. Germline-derived CDR1 and CDR2 are GTSNPN and SVGIG (reference sequence). The CDR3 totals 12 residues. CDR3 loop: CAWSLTGDEQYF. CDR3 bases: TGTGCCTGGAGTTTAACAGGGGACGAGCAGTACTTC.

The chain joins TRBV6-1 to TRBJ2-7, with a tentative D call TRBD1 (7 bases). CDR1 MNHNS and CDR2 SASEGT come from the germline V gene. This CDR3 comprises 15 residues. The germline V and J ends were trimmed by 7 bases and 3 bases, with 19 bases remaining between them. The CDR3 bases are TGTGCCAGCAAGACAGGGAATGGAGGGCACTACGAGCAGTACTTC. Protein product: CASKTGNGGHYEQYF.

The chain couples TRBV4-1 to TRBJ1-4; 10 nucleotides line up with TRBD1. The CDR3 loop spans 17 amino acids. V was pared by 4 bases and J by 8 bases, with 13 bases of the junction left unmatched. CDR1 MGHRA and CDR2 YSYEKL come from the germline V gene. CDR3 protein: CASSRDWRTGGREKLFF. The CDR3 region has the DNA TGCGCCAGCAGCCGAGATTGGAGGACAGGGGGAAGGGAAAAACTGTTTTTT.

This clone was seen a few times. This chain uses TRBV5-6 with TRBJ1-5; D is uncertain. The length of the CDR3 is 14 residues. Trimming left V 2 bases short and J 3 bases short, with 9 bases between. CDR1 is SGHDT, CDR2 YYEEEE, per germline. The CDR3 loop is CASSFGILNQPQHF. CDR3 nucleotides: TGTGCCAGCAGCTTCGGGATCCTCAATCAGCCCCAGCATTTT.

The chain joins TRBV5-8 to TRBJ1-4; 7 bases align to TRBD1. Per the germline V gene, CDR1 is SGHTS and CDR2 is YDEGEE. Trimming at V came to 9 bases and at J to 0 bases, leaving 5 bases not matched to a gene. This CDR3 has 14 residues. The CDR3 protein is CATGDRATNEKLFF. The CDR3 DNA sequence: TGTGCCACCGGGGACAGAGCAACTAATGAAAAACTGTTTTTT. Variable domain in full (rest from reference TRBV5-8 and TRBJ1-4): EAGVTQSPTHLIKTRGQQATLRCSPISGHTSVYWYQQALGLGLQFLLWYDEGEERNRGNFPPRFSGRQFPNYSSELNVNALELEDSALYLCATGDRATNEKLFFGSGTQLSVL.

This clone was counted once. The rearrangement uses TRBV4-1 and TRBJ1-1, with 9 bases identical to TRBD1. CDR1 and CDR2 (germline): MGHRA, YSYEKL. After removal of 6 bases from V and 4 bases from J, the junction contained 9 bases not matched to a gene. The CDR3 consists of 15 residues. The CDR3, as DNA: TGCGCCAGCAGTCCGTCCACAGGGGGCGTCACTGAAGCTTTCTTT. It translates to CASSPSTGGVTEAFF.

This chain connects TRBV6-5 to TRBJ1-4, with D possibly matching TRBD1 (5 bases). The CDR3 is 15 residues long. V was clipped by 2 bases and J by 8 bases, with 15 bases between them. Germline loops: CDR1 MNHEY, CDR2 SVGAGI. The CDR3 DNA sequence: TGTGCCAGCAGTTACGTCCAGGGACTCGGGGAAAAACTGTTTTTT. It specifies CASSYVQGLGEKLFF.

The CDR3: CASIRGGPTNTGELFF. The CDR3, as DNA: TGCGCCAGCATACGGGGGGGCCCCACTAACACCGGGGAGCTGTTTTTT. This chain joins TRBV5-1 and TRBJ2-2, with 8 bases aligning to TRBD2. V shed 6 bases and J 2 bases; nucleotides not matched to a gene: 9. The CDR3 has 16 residues. The germline gives CDR1 SGHRS, CDR2 YFSETQ.

Worth noting for this clone: Other DNA sequences within the sample encode an identical CDR3. The chain joins TRBV5-1 to TRBJ1-3, with TRBD1 as a possible D gene (6 bases). CDR3 length: 15 residues. Per the germline V gene, CDR1 is SGHRS and CDR2 is YFSETQ. Trimming took off 0 bases at V and 1 base at J, with 8 bases between the two ends. As DNA, the CDR3 is TGCGCCAGCAGCTTGGCCCAGGGGTCTGGAAACACCATATATTTT. Protein: CASSLAQGSGNTIYF.

This clone was recorded only once. The chain uses TRBV6-4 and TRBJ2-1; D is possibly TRBD2 (5 bases). V was clipped by 6 bases and J by 2 bases, with 8 bases between them. The CDR3 runs to 13 residues. Germline V gives CDR1 MRHNA, CDR2 SNTAGT. CDR3 protein: CASRGRAYNEQFF. The CDR3 nucleotides read TGTGCCAGCAGGGGGAGAGCCTACAATGAGCAGTTCTTC.